This T cell receptor beta chain came from a study of blood T cell repertoires in COVID-19. Repertoires were generated with immunoSEQ multiplex PCR, while TCRdb's copy carries only in-frame clones and drops some. The sample shows about 120,000 clones, approximately 87% of them seen only once. The sequenced material came from peripheral blood. This TCR was sampled from a man aged 25 to 40 with acute or convalescent COVID-19.

CDR3 nucleotide sequence: TGTGCCAGCAGCCTTAATACCGGGAAGCAGTTCTTC. Translated, it gives CASSLNTGKQFF. The chain has TRBV5-4 and TRBJ2-1, with a weak D call TRBD2 (5 bases). V lost 4 bases, J lost 11 bases, and 13 bases lay in between. This CDR3 spans 12 amino acids. The germline CDR1 and CDR2 sequences are SGHNT and YYREEE (reference sequence).